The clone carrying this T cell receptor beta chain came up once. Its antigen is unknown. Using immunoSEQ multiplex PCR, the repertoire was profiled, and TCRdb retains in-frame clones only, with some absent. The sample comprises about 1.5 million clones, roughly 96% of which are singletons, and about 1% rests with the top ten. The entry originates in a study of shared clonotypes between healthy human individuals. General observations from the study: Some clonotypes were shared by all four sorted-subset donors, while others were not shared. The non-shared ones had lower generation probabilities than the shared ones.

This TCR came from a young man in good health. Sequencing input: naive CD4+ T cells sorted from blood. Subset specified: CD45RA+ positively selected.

CDR3 loop: CATSRVGTSGRDTQYF. CDR3 coding DNA: TGTGCCACCAGCAGAGTAGGGACTAGCGGCAGAGATACGCAGTATTTT. The V and J genes are TRBV15 and TRBJ2-3, with TRBD2 matching over 11 bases. The CDR3 runs 16 residues. The germline CDR1 and CDR2 sequences are LNHNV and YYDKDF (reference sequence). After removal of 1 base from V and 5 bases from J, the junction contained 5 bases not matched to a gene.